One and the same sample provided the 18 T cell receptor beta chains below, sequenced in a study of blood T cell repertoires in COVID-19. Profiled with immunoSEQ multiplex PCR; TCRdb holds only in-frame clones, not every one. The sample holds roughly 250,000 clones; 80% to 90% are singletons and the top ten take roughly 8.6%. What was sequenced was PBMCs or T cells enriched from blood (not recorded which). Receptors originate from a man in his forties who had recovered from COVID-19.

V and J are TRBV7-6 and TRBJ2-1; weak D call: TRBD1 (5 bases). Per germline, CDR1 SGHVS and CDR2 FNYEAQ. V was cut by 3 bases and J by 5 bases, with 14 bases left in between. This CDR3 has 15 residues. In DNA, the CDR3 is TGTGCCAGCAGCTTGGGGCCGGACCCCAACAATGAGCAGTTCTTC. Translating gives CASSLGPDPNNEQFF.

This clone was seen just once. The rearrangement links TRBV5-5 to TRBJ1-5, with D possibly TRBD1 on 5 matching bases. CDR1 SGHKS and CDR2 YYEKEE come from the germline V gene (reference sequence). V was trimmed by 1 base and J by 3 bases, leaving 11 bases between them. The CDR3 spans 15 residues. Written as DNA, the CDR3 is TGTGCCAGCAGCTTGACAGGAAATTCCAATCAGCCCCAGCATTTT. Amino acid sequence: CASSLTGNSNQPQHF.

This clone was picked up one time. The gene calls are TRBV5-6 and TRBJ1-6; 9 bases fit TRBD1. After removal of 3 bases from V and 9 bases from J, the junction contained 13 bases not matched to a gene. The CDR3 has 17 amino acids. The germline V gene encodes CDR1 SGHDT and CDR2 YYEEEE. The CDR3: CASSSGTGLVFGSPLHF. CDR3 DNA: TGTGCCAGCAGCTCCGGGACAGGGCTAGTCTTTGGTTCACCCCTCCACTTT.

The chain joins TRBV28 to TRBJ1-5, with 9 bases that match TRBD1. The CDR3 is 15 amino acids. Germline CDR1 MDHEN, CDR2 SYDVKM. Germline trimming cut 6 bases from V and 3 bases from J; bases unmatched to any gene: 6. CDR3 sequence (DNA): TGTGCCAGCAGCCTAGACAGGGGGAACAATCAGCCCCAGCATTTT. Protein product: CASSLDRGNNQPQHF.

There are a few counts of this clone. This sequence joins TRBV29-1 and TRBJ2-3; 8 bases line up with TRBD1. Germline CDR1 is SQVTM and CDR2 is ANQGSEA. Trimming took 7 bases from V and 3 from J; bases not matched to a gene: 3. This CDR3 is built from 12 residues. DNA for the CDR3: TGCAGCGCACGGACAGGGACAGATACGCAGTATTTT. It codes for CSARTGTDTQYF.

The chain links TRBV6-4 to TRBJ2-3; a possible D gene is TRBD2 (5 bases). Germline lookup yields CDR1 MRHNA and CDR2 SNTAGT. Trimming pared 2 bases from V and 4 bases from J, leaving 7 bases between. The CDR3 is made up of 13 amino acids. The CDR3 region is CASSDGSADTQYF. In DNA form, the CDR3 reads TGTGCCAGCAGTGACGGGAGCGCAGATACGCAGTATTTT.

On this clone: Other DNA sequences in this sample translate to the same CDR3. The V and J genes are TRBV7-8 and TRBJ2-2; 9 bases align to TRBD2. Germline V lookup: CDR1 SGHVS, CDR2 FQNEAQ. The CDR3 spans 16 residues. J lost 4 bases, V lost 5 bases, and 8 bases had no gene match. CDR3 DNA sequence: TGTGCCAGCAGCCGGTTAGCGGGGGTCCGCACCGGGGAGCTGTTTTTT. Translating gives CASSRLAGVRTGELFF.

V usage is TRBV15 and J usage is TRBJ1-1; 7 bases line up with TRBD1. The CDR3 length is 12 residues. Germline trimming cut 3 bases from V and 5 bases from J; bases unmatched to any gene: 0. Germline V lookup: CDR1 LNHNV, CDR2 YYDKDF (reference sequence). This CDR3 reads CATSSRGTEAFF. The CDR3 DNA is TGTGCCACCAGCAGCAGGGGGACTGAAGCTTTCTTT. The full variable domain, rest sourced from reference TRBV15 and TRBJ1-1, is DAMVIQNPRYQVTQFGKPVTLSCSQTLNHNVMYWYQQKSSQAPKLLFHYYDKDFNNEADTPDNFQSRRPNTSFCFLDIRSPGLGDTAMYLCATSSRGTEAFFGQGTRLTVV.

This clone came up once. This CDR3 reads CASSEGQGANYGYTF. The CDR3 DNA reads as TGCGCCAGCAGCGAAGGACAGGGAGCTAACTATGGCTACACCTTC. This rearrangement joins TRBV4-1 to TRBJ1-2; 8 positions agree with TRBD1. Germline-derived CDR1 and CDR2 are MGHRA and YSYEKL. The V gene end was trimmed by 5 bases and the J gene end by 0 bases; junction bases not matched to a gene: 5. This CDR3 contains 15 residues.

The chain joins TRBV7-7 to TRBJ1-1, with D perhaps matching TRBD1 (5 bases). The CDR3 is 13 residues long. Trimming stripped 3 bases from V and 5 bases from J, with 10 bases between. CDR1 and CDR2 from the germline V gene are SSHAT and FNYEAQ (reference sequence). CDR3 nucleotide sequence: TGTGCCAGCAGCTTTGGGGCCGGGACTGAAGCTTTCTTT. It yields the protein CASSFGAGTEAFF.

This clone was detected once. This chain links TRBV11-2 with TRBJ2-1; 13 bases fit TRBD2. V dropped 1 base and J dropped 9; count of bases not matched to a gene: 0. The CDR3 is made up of 14 amino acids. Germline-derived CDR1 and CDR2 are SGHAT and FQNNGV. CDR3: CASSLGLAGGEQFF. In DNA form, the CDR3 reads TGTGCCAGCAGCTTAGGACTAGCGGGAGGTGAGCAGTTCTTC.

V gene TRBV6-2 or TRBV6-3 combines with J gene TRBJ1-2, with 7 bases lining up with TRBD1. This CDR3 has 14 residues. The trim removed 5 bases at V and 7 bases at J, leaving 10 bases unmatched. The germline gives CDR1 MNHEY, CDR2 SVGEGT. The CDR3 loop reads CASSGETGLRGYTF. CDR3 in DNA: TGTGCCAGCAGTGGCGAGACAGGGCTCCGTGGCTACACCTTC.

The chain combines TRBV18 with TRBJ1-6, with D possibly being TRBD1 (6 bases). V was pared by 4 bases and J by 6 bases, with 16 bases between. CDR3 size: 16 residues. CDR1 KGHSH and CDR2 LQKENI come from the germline V gene. CDR3 loop: CASSRRTENVNSPLHF. The DNA of the CDR3 is TGTGCCAGCTCACGACGGACAGAGAATGTTAATTCACCCCTCCACTTT.

This rearrangement joins TRBV11-2 to TRBJ2-3; D is uncertain. CDR3 length: 13 amino acids. Trimming took off 4 bases at V and 6 bases at J, with 11 bases between the two ends. Per germline, CDR1 SGHAT and CDR2 FQNNGV. CDR3 loop: CASSSTRLDTQYF. In nucleotides, the CDR3 is TGTGCCAGCAGCTCGACAAGATTGGATACGCAGTATTTT.

J is TRBJ2-7 and V is TRBV9, with a possible D match to TRBD2 (6 bases). CDR3 length equals 15 residues. Trimming shortened V by 4 bases and J by 3 bases, and 17 bases separated the two germline ends. Looked up from germline, CDR1 is SGDLS and CDR2 is YYNGEE. The CDR3 reads CASSPRDSRIYEQYF. The CDR3 nucleotides read TGTGCCAGCAGCCCCCGGGACTCTAGGATCTACGAGCAGTACTTC.

This clone was detected a few times. This sequence joins TRBV5-4 and TRBJ2-1; D possibly corresponds to TRBD2 (5 bases). Trimming pared 0 bases from V and 7 bases from J, leaving 11 bases between. Looked up from germline, CDR1 is SGHNT and CDR2 is YYREEE (reference sequence). The CDR3 runs 14 residues. The CDR3 DNA is TGTGCCAGCAGCTTGGGTGGGAGAGGGAATGAGCAGTTCTTC. It translates to CASSLGGRGNEQFF. Full variable domain (outside the CDR3, taken from reference TRBV5-4 and TRBJ2-1): ETGVTQSPTHLIKTRGQQVTLRCSSQSGHNTVSWYQQALGQGPQFIFQYYREEENGRGNFPPRFSGLQFPNYSSELNVNALELDDSALYLCASSLGGRGNEQFFGPGTRLTVL.

The chain uses TRBV29-1 and TRBJ2-7; D gene uncertain. The length of the CDR3 is 11 residues. The ends were cut back, 5 bases at V and 0 bases at J, with 5 bases in the middle. Germline V lookup: CDR1 SQVTM, CDR2 ANQGSEA. The CDR3 DNA is TGCAGCGTTTCCGTCTCCTACGAGCAGTACTTC. This translates into CSVSVSYEQYF.

This chain uses TRBV28 with TRBJ1-1; the match to TRBD1 covers 8 bases. CDR1 and CDR2 (germline): MDHEN, SYDVKM. Germline trimming cut 7 bases from V and 1 base from J; bases unmatched to any gene: 2. The CDR3 is 13 amino acids. In DNA form, the CDR3 reads TGTGCCAGCATGGGACAGGCGAACACTGAAGCTTTCTTT. It encodes CASMGQANTEAFF.